Described below is a single T cell receptor beta chain sequence and its context. This specimen comes from a study of blood T cell repertoires in COVID-19. Study-level background: The cDNA or gDNA used as material had been derived from T cells, B-cell-depleted T cells, or PBMCs.

CDR1 is GTSNPN and CDR2 is SVGIG in the germline V gene (reference sequence). The CDR3 totals 14 residues. V lost 0 bases and J 4 bases, leaving 10 bases between the germline ends. The protocol was immunoSEQ multiplex PCR, while the TCRdb copy is restricted to in-frame clones and leaves out a portion. The sample consists of fewer than 350,000 clones, around 88% of them appearing once. This clonotype originated in a woman in her 40s who had recovered from COVID-19. V and J are TRBV30 and TRBJ2-1, with D perhaps matching TRBD2 (5 bases). Input material: PBMCs or T cells enriched from blood (not recorded which). The DNA of the CDR3 is TGTGCCTGGAGTGTACTTACGGGATACAATGAGCAGTTCTTC. This gives the protein CAWSVLTGYNEQFF.